This TCR beta chain was retrieved from a study of T cell clonality in common variable immunodeficiency. Study conclusions and caveats: Reportedly, TCR beta sequences from common variable immunodeficiency showed fewer deletions and N-nucleotide insertions.

From germline, CDR1 is SNHLY and CDR2 FYNNEI. The V and J ends lost 7 bases and 6 bases, in that order; junction bases with no gene match: 8. The CDR3 runs 14 residues. A few counts support this clone. Antigen specificity is unknown. The read ends 3 residues early relative to the CDR3; the germline J gene fills the gap. Using immunoSEQ multiplex PCR, the repertoire was profiled, and TCRdb retains in-frame clones only, with some absent. The sample is made up of roughly 30,000 clones, none counted only once. The source is a human donor with common variable immunodeficiency. Material for sequencing was peripheral blood mononuclear cells. The rearrangement uses TRBV2 and TRBJ2-1; 8 nucleotides align to TRBD2. The sequenced part of the CDR3 DNA is TGTGCCAGCATGGGCCTCCGGGGGGGCAATGAG. This encodes CASMGLRGGNE. The full CDR3 protein reads CASMGLRGGNEQFF.